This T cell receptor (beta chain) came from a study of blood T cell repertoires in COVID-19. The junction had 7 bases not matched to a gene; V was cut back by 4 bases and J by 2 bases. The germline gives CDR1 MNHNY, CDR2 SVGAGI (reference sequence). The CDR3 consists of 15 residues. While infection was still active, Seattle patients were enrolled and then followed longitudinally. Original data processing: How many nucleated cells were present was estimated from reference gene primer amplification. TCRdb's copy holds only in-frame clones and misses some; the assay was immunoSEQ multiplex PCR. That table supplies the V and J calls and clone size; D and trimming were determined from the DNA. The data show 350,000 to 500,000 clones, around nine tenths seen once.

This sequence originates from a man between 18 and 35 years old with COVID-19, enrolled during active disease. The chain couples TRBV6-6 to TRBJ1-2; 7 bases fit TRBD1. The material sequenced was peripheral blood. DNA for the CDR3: TGTGCCAGCAGTTCCCCGGACAGGCGGAACTATGGCTACACCTTC. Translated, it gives CASSSPDRRNYGYTF.